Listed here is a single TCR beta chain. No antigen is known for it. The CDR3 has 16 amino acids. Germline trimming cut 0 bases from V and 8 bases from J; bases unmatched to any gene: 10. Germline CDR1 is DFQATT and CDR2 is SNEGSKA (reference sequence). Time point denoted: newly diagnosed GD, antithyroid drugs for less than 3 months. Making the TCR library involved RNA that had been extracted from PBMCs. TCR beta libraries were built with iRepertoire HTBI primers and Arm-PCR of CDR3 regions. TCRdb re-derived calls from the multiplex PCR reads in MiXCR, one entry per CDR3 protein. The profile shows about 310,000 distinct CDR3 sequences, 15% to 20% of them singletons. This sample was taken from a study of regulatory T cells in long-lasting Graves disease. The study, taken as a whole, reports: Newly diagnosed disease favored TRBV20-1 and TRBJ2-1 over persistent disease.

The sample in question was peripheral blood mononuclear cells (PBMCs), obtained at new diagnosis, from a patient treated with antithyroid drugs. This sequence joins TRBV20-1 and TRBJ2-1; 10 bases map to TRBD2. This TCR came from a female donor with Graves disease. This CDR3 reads CSARDLQLAGIHEQFF. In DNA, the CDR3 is TGCAGTGCTAGAGATCTGCAACTAGCGGGAATCCATGAGCAGTTCTTC.